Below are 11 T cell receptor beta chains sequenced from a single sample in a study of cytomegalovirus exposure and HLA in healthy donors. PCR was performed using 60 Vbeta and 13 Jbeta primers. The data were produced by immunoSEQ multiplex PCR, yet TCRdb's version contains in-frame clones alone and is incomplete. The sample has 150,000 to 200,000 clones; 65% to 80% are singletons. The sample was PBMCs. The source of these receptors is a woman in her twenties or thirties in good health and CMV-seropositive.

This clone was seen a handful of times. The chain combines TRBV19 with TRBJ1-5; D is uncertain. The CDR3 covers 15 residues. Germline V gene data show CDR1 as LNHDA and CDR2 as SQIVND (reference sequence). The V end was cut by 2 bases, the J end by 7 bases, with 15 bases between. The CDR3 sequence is CASSIRGFQGQPQHF. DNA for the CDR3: TGTGCCAGTAGTATAAGAGGGTTTCAAGGACAGCCCCAGCATTTT.

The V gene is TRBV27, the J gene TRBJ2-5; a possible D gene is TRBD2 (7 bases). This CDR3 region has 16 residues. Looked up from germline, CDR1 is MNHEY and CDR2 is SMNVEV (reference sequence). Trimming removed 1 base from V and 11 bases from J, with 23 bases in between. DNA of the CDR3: TGTGCCAGCAGTTTATATGGGGGGCAGGGGAGGGTAGAGCAGTACTTC. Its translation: CASSLYGGQGRVEQYF.

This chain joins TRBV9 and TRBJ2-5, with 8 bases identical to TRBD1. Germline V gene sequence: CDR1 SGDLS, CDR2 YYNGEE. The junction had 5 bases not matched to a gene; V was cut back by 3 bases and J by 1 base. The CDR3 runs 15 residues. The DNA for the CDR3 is TGTGCCAGCAGCGCCGGGACAGGAATCCAAGAGACCCAGTACTTC. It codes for CASSAGTGIQETQYF. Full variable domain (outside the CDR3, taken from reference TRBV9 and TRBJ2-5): DSGVTQTPKHLITATGQRVTLRCSPRSGDLSVYWYQQSLDQGLQFLIQYYNGEERAKGNILERFSAQQFPDLHSELNLSSLELGDSALYFCASSAGTGIQETQYFGPGTRLLVL.

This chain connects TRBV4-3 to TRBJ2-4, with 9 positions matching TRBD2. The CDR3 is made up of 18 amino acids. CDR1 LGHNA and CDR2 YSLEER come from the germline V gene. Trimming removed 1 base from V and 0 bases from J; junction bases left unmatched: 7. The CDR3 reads CASSQGSGGVLAKNIQYF. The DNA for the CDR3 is TGCGCCAGCAGCCAAGGTAGCGGGGGAGTCCTAGCCAAAAACATTCAGTACTTC.

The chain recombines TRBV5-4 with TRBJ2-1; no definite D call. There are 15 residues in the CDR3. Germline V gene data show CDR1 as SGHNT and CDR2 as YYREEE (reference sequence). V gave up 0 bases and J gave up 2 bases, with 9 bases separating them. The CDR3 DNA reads TGTGCCAGCAGCTTGGGACAAAATCCCTACAATGAGCAGTTCTTC. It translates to CASSLGQNPYNEQFF.

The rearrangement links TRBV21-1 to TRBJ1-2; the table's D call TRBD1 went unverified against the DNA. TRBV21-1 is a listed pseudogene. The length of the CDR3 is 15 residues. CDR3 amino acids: CASSKGGTKPYGYTF. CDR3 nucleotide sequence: TGTGCCAGCAGCAAAGGGGGGACAAAACCTTATGGCTACACCTTC.

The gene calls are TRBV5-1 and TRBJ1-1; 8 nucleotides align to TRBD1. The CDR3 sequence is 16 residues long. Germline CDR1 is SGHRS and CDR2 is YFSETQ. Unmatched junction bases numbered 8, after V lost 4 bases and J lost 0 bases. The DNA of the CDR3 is TGCGCCAGCAGCGCCGACAGGGGACTTTTGAACACTGAAGCTTTCTTT. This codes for CASSADRGLLNTEAFF.

The DNA for the CDR3 is TGTGCCAGCAGCCAAGTACAGGGCGTCCTACTTTATGGCTACACCTTC. Translation gives CASSQVQGVLLYGYTF. This chain connects TRBV4-2 to TRBJ1-2, with TRBD1 as a possible D gene (6 bases). V shed 1 base and J shed 5 bases, with 17 bases lying between them. CDR3 size: 16 residues. Germline V gene data show CDR1 as LGHNA and CDR2 as YNFKEQ.

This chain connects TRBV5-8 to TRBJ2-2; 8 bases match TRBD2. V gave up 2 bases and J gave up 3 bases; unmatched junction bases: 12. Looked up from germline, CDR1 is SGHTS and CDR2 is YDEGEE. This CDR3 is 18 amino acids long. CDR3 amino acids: CASSFSKIAGWYTGELFF. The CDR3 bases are TGTGCCAGCAGCTTCTCGAAGATAGCGGGATGGTACACCGGGGAGCTGTTTTTT.

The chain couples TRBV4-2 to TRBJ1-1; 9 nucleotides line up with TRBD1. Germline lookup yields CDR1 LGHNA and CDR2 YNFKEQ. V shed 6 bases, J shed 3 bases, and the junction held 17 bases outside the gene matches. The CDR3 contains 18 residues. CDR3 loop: CASSRSGLQGAGYTEAFF. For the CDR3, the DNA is TGTGCCAGCAGTCGTTCAGGACTACAGGGGGCGGGATACACTGAAGCTTTCTTT.

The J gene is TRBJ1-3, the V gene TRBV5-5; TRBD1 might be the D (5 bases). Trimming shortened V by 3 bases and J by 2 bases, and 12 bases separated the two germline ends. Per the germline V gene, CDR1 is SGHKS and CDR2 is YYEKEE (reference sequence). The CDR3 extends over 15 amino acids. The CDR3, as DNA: TGTGCCAGCAGCTCAGTAGGGGAGGCTGGAAACACCATATATTTT. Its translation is CASSSVGEAGNTIYF.